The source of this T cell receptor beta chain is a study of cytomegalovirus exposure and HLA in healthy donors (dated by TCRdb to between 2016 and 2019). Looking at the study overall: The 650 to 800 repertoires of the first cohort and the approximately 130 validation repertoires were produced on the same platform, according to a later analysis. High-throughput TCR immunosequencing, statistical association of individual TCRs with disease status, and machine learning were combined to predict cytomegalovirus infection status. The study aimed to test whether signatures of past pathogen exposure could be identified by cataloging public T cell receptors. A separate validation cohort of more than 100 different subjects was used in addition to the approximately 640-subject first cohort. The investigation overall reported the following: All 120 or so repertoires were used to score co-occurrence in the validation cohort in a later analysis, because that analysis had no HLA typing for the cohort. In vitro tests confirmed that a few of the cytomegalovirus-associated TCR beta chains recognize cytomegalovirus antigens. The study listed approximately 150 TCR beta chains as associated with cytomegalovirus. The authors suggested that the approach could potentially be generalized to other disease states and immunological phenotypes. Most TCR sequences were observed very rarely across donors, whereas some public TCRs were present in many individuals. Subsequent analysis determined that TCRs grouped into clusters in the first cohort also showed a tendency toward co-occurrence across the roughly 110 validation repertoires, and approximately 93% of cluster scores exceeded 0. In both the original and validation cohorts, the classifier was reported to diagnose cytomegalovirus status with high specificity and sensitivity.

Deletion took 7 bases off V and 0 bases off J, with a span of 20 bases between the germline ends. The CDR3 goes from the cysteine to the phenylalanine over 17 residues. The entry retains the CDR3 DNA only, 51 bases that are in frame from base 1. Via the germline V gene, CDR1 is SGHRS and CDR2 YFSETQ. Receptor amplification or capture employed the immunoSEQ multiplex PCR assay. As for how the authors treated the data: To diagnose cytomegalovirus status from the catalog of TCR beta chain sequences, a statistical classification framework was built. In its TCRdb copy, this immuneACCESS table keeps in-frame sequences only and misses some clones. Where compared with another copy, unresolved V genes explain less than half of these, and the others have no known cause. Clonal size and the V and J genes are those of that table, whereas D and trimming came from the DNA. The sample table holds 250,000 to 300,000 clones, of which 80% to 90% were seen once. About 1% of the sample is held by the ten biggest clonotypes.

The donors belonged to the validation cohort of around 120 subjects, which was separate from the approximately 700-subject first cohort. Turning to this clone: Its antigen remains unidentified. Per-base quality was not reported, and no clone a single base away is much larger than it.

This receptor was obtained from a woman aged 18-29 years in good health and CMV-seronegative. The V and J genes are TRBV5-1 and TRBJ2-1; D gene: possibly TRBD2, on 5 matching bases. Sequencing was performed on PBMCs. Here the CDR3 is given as CASRRASRYTSYNEQFF. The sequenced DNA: TGCGCCAGCCGCCGCGCTAGCCGATACACCTCCTACAATGAGCAGTTCTTC.